The next 17 T cell receptor beta chains were all read from a single sample in a study of T cell repertoires in cytomegalovirus infection. Their specific antigens are unknown. TCRdb passed the reads through MiXCR, listing each CDR3 protein once. The sample includes 200,000 to 250,000 distinct CDR3 sequences, 35% to 40% of them seen just once. The sequencing here drew on CD8+ T cells from cultured PBMCs, taken from culture after CMV antigen stimulation. Receptors originate from a human donor in good health (CMV status not recorded). Some clones in this sample may be carry-over from other donors' samples.

This clonotype occurred once. The J gene is TRBJ1-2, the V gene TRBV20-1; possibly TRBD1 for D (5 bases). CDR1 and CDR2 from the germline V gene are DFQATT and SNEGSKA (reference sequence). This CDR3 spans 15 amino acids. Trimming cost V 2 bases and J 5 bases, with 18 bases left between them. CDR3 in DNA: TGCAGTGCTAGACTACTTATGGGGGGTTATTATGGCTACACCTTC. Its translation: CSARLLMGGYYGYTF.

The sample holds a few counts of this clonotype. V gene TRBV28 combines with J gene TRBJ2-3; unclear D gene. V was pared by 4 bases and J by 3 bases, with 5 bases between. Germline CDR1 is MDHEN and CDR2 is SYDVKM. CDR3 length: 12 residues. The CDR3 sequence is CASSYGTDTQYF. The CDR3 bases are TGTGCCAGCAGTTATGGGACAGATACGCAGTATTTT.

The chain recombines TRBV7-2 with TRBJ1-5; D unclear. Trimming pared 2 bases from V and 4 bases from J, leaving 9 bases between. The CDR3 loop spans 14 amino acids. CDR1 is SGHTA, CDR2 FQGNSA, per germline. CDR3 in amino acids: CASSLSTRNQPQHF. Written as DNA, the CDR3 is TGTGCCAGCAGCTTAAGCACCCGGAATCAGCCCCAGCATTTT.

This clonotype showed up just a few times. The CDR3 protein is CASSLMGGEQYF. In DNA, the CDR3 is TGTGCCAGCAGCTTGATGGGGGGGGAGCAGTACTTC. The J gene is TRBJ2-7, the V gene TRBV7-3, with 7 bases that match TRBD2. CDR3 length: 12 amino acids. Trimming took 3 bases from V and 7 from J; bases not matched to a gene: 3. CDR1 is SGHTA, CDR2 FQGTGA, per germline.

There are a few counts of this clonotype. The chain couples TRBV7-8 to TRBJ1-1; a weak D match, TRBD1 (6 bases). The CDR3 contains 16 residues. The germline V gene has CDR1 SGHVS and CDR2 FQNEAQ. V was clipped by 6 bases and J by 0 bases, with 17 bases between them. CDR3: CASRGVRGTLNTEAFF. In DNA, the CDR3 is TGTGCCAGCAGGGGGGTGAGGGGGACGCTGAACACTGAAGCTTTCTTT. Looking up the rest from reference TRBV7-8 and TRBJ1-1 gives the full variable domain: GAGVSQSPRYKVAKRGQDVALRCDPISGHVSLFWYQQALGQGPEFLTYFQNEAQLDKSGLPSDRFFAERPEGSVSTLKIQRTQQEDSAVYLCASRGVRGTLNTEAFFGQGTRLTVV.

The V and J genes are TRBV12-5 and TRBJ2-5; no firm D call. V shed 3 bases and J shed 1 base, with 12 bases lying between them. This CDR3 region has 15 residues. CDR1 and CDR2 (germline): LGHNT, FRNRAP. The CDR3 here is CASGFPWAGQETQYF. The CDR3 nucleotides are TGTGCTAGTGGTTTCCCATGGGCTGGCCAAGAGACCCAGTACTTC.

The chain joins TRBV12-3 or TRBV12-4 to TRBJ1-1; 11 bases are shared with TRBD1. The CDR3 runs 15 residues. After removal of 8 bases from V and 0 bases from J, the junction contained 5 bases not matched to a gene. Written as DNA, the CDR3 is TGTGCCAGCGGGACAGGGGGGGAGGTGAACACTGAAGCTTTCTTT. Translation gives CASGTGGEVNTEAFF.

The chain links TRBV9 to TRBJ2-6, with D possibly being TRBD1 or TRBD2 (5 bases each). The CDR3 spans 17 residues. Germline assignment: CDR1 SGDLS and CDR2 YYNGEE. V lost 2 bases and J lost 0, with 12 bases in between. CDR3: CASSVAGTSSGANVLTF. The CDR3 DNA follows: TGTGCCAGCAGCGTGGCAGGGACCTCCTCTGGGGCCAACGTCCTGACTTTC.

The chain links TRBV19 to TRBJ1-1; TRBD1 is a possible D gene (5 bases). CDR1 is LNHDA and CDR2 is SQIVND in the germline V gene (reference sequence). Trimming left V 5 bases short and J 5 bases short, with 12 bases between. There are 13 residues in the CDR3. The CDR3 here is CASSPSGKTEAFF. The CDR3 DNA sequence: TGTGCCAGTAGTCCATCAGGGAAAACTGAAGCTTTCTTT.

This clonotype was detected many times. The J gene is TRBJ2-3, the V gene TRBV7-2; 7 bases fit TRBD2. The CDR3 has 16 amino acids. CDR1 SGHTA and CDR2 FQGNSA come from the germline V gene. V dropped 4 bases and J dropped 5; count of bases not matched to a gene: 12. The CDR3, as DNA: TGTGCCAGCAGCTCCGAAGCGGGGTCCGAAGGAGATACGCAGTATTTT. Its translation is CASSSEAGSEGDTQYF.

This clonotype turned up a few times. The chain is built from TRBV13 and TRBJ1-1; the match to TRBD1 covers 7 bases. The germline V gene encodes CDR1 PRHDT and CDR2 FYEKMQ (reference sequence). The junction had 10 bases not matched to a gene; V was cut back by 5 bases and J by 1 base. The CDR3 consists of 16 residues. CDR3: CASSQQGLGRNTEAFF. CDR3 sequence (DNA): TGTGCCAGCAGCCAACAGGGGTTGGGAAGGAACACTGAAGCTTTCTTT.

This clonotype occurred a few times. The J gene is TRBJ1-3, the V gene TRBV27; D is uncertain. The CDR3 is 15 residues long. Germline loops: CDR1 MNHEY, CDR2 SMNVEV (reference sequence). V shed 3 bases and J shed 2 bases, with 11 bases lying between them. For the CDR3, the DNA is TGTGCCAGCAGTTTGGGGAACGGGGCTGGAAACACCATATATTTT. Amino acids: CASSLGNGAGNTIYF.

The rearrangement joins TRBV7-6 to TRBJ1-5; possibly TRBD1 for D (6 bases). Deletions cut 5 bases from V and 6 bases from J, with 11 bases between. Per the germline V gene, CDR1 is SGHVS and CDR2 is FNYEAQ. The CDR3 length is 13 residues. CDR3: CASSRGMGQPQHF. CDR3 bases: TGTGCCAGCAGCAGGGGGATGGGTCAGCCCCAGCATTTT. The whole variable domain, filled in from reference TRBV7-6 and TRBJ1-5, reads GAGVSQSPRYKVTKRGQDVALRCDPISGHVSLYWYRQALGQGPEFLTYFNYEAQQDKSGLPNDRFSAERPEGSISTLTIQRTEQRDSAMYRCASSRGMGQPQHFGDGTRLSIL.

This clonotype was counted between two and nine times. The V and J genes are TRBV7-8 and TRBJ1-5, with 7 positions matching TRBD1. V shed 2 bases, J shed 4 bases, and the junction held 11 bases outside the gene matches. In germline, CDR1 is SGHVS, CDR2 FQNEAQ. CDR3 size: 17 residues. The CDR3 nucleotides are TGTGCCAGCAGCTTATACTCTGATAGCAGGGGGAATCAGCCCCAGCATTTT. Translation: CASSLYSDSRGNQPQHF.

This clonotype was observed a handful of times. The rearrangement uses TRBV27 and TRBJ2-7; D remains ambiguous. Trimming stripped 8 bases from V and 0 bases from J, with 11 bases between. The CDR3 has 13 residues. Per the germline V gene, CDR1 is MNHEY and CDR2 is SMNVEV (reference sequence). The CDR3 loop is CASGPQDSYEQYF. Here the CDR3 DNA reads TGTGCCAGCGGGCCTCAGGACTCCTACGAGCAGTACTTC.

The gene calls are TRBV7-2 and TRBJ1-5; possibly TRBD1 for D (5 bases). This CDR3 is built from 14 residues. Germline assignment: CDR1 SGHTA and CDR2 FQGNSA. With 5 bases removed from V and 6 bases from J, the gap between germline ends came to 14 bases. The CDR3 DNA reads as TGTGCCAGCAGCCCGGGACTTGGCGGTCAGCCCCAGCATTTT. It codes for CASSPGLGGQPQHF. The entire variable domain, with the rest obtained from reference TRBV7-2 and TRBJ1-5, is as follows: GAGVSQSPSNKVTEKGKDVELRCDPISGHTALYWYRQSLGQGLEFLIYFQGNSAPDKSGLPSDRFSAERTGGSVSTLTIQRTQQEDSAVYLCASSPGLGGQPQHFGDGTRLSIL.

The gene calls are TRBV3-1 and TRBJ2-1, with 9 bases identical to TRBD2. CDR1 is LGHDT and CDR2 is YNNKEL in the germline V gene (reference sequence). The V and J ends lost 0 bases and 5 bases, in that order; junction bases with no gene match: 8. This CDR3 has 17 residues. The CDR3 spells CASSQDASGRSDNEQFF. The CDR3 bases are TGTGCCAGCAGCCAAGATGCCAGCGGGAGGTCTGACAATGAGCAGTTCTTC.